This entry describes one T cell receptor (beta chain). What it recognizes is unknown. Each CDR3 protein gets one entry after TCRdb re-called the RT-PCR reads with MiXCR. This sample has about 700,000 distinct CDR3 sequences; 14% occur once, and the top ten carry 5.5% to 7%. CDR3 length equals 16 residues. V dropped 0 bases and J dropped 2; count of bases not matched to a gene: 6. From germline, CDR1 is DFQATT and CDR2 SNEGSKA (reference sequence). This sample is drawn from a study of response to subunit inactivated influenza vaccine. Findings of the study overall: It was suggested by the authors that few new T cells are recruited by each seasonal influenza vaccination.

V usage is TRBV20-1 and J usage is TRBJ2-5, with TRBD1 matching over 10 bases. This TCR came from a man aged 50 to 60 who received an inactivated influenza vaccine. The specimen comprised PBMCs from blood, sampled around two weeks before vaccination. This CDR3 is CSARDFGQGVQETQYF. The DNA of the CDR3 is TGCAGTGCTAGAGATTTTGGACAGGGGGTTCAAGAGACCCAGTACTTC.